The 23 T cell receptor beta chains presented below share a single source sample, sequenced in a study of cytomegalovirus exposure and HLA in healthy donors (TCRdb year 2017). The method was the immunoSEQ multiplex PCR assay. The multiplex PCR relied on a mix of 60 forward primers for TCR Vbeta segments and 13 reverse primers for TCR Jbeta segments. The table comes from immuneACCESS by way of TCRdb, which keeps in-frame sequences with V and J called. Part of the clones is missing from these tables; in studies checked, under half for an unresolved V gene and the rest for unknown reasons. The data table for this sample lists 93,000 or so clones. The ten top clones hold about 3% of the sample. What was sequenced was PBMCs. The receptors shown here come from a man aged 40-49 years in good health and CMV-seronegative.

The CDR3 nucleotides are TGTGCCAGCAGCCCCCGGACAGCAATCTACGAGCAGTACTTC. It codes for CASSPRTAIYEQYF. This chain uses TRBV13 with TRBJ2-7; D is perhaps TRBD1 (6 bases). The CDR3 is 14 residues long. The germline V gene has CDR1 PRHDT and CDR2 FYEKMQ (reference sequence). Trimming left V 5 bases short and J 3 bases short, with 14 bases between.

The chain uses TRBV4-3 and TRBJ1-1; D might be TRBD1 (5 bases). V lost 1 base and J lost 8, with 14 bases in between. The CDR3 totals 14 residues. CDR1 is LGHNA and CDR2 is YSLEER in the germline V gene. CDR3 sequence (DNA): TGCGCCAGCAGCCAAGTTGGGGGGAAGTTGGAAGCTTTCTTT. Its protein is CASSQVGGKLEAFF.

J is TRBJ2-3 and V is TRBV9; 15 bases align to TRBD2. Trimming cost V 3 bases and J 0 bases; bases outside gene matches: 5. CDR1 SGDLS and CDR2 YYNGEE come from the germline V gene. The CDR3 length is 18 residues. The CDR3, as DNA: TGTGCCAGCAGCGGAGGGACTAGCGGGAGGACGAGCACAGATACGCAGTATTTT. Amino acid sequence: CASSGGTSGRTSTDTQYF.

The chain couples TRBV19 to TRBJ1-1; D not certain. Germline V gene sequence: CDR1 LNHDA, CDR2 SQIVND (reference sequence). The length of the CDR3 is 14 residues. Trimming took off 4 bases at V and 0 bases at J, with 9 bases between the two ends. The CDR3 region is CASSTDNMNTEAFF. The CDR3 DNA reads TGTGCCAGTAGTACCGACAACATGAACACTGAAGCTTTCTTT.

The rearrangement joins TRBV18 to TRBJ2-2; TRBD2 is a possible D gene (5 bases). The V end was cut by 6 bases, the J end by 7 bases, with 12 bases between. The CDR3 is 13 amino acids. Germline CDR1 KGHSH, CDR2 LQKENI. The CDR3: CASSLDGGGELFF. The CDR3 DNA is TGTGCCAGCTCCCTAGATGGAGGCGGGGAGCTGTTTTTT.

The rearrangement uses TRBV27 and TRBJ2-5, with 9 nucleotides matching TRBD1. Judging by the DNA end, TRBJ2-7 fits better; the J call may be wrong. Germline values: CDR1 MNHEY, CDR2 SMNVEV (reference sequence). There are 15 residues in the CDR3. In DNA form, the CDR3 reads TGTGCCAGCAGTGCAACAGGGGGCCTATCCTACGAGCAGTACTTC. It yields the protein CASSATGGLSYEQYF.

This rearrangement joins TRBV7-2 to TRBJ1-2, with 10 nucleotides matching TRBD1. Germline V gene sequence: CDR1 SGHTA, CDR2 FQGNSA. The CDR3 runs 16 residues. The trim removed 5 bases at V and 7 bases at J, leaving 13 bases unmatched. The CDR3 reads CASSRDRGHSAGGYTF. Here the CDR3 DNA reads TGTGCCAGCAGCCGGGACAGGGGACACTCAGCCGGTGGCTACACCTTC.

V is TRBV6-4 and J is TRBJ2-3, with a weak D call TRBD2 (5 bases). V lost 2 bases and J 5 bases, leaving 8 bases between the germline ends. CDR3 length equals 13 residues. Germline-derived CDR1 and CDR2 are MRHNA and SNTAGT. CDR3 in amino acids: CASSDQSGDTQYF. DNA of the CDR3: TGTGCCAGCAGTGACCAAAGCGGAGATACGCAGTATTTT.

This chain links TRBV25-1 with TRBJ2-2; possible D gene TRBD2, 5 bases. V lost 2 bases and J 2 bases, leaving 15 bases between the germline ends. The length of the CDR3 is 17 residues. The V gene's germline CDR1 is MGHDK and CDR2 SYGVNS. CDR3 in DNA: TGTGCCAGCAGTGAAACCATAAAAGCGGTTAACACCGGGGAGCTGTTTTTT. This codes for CASSETIKAVNTGELFF. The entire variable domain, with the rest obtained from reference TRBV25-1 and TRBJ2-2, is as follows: EADIYQTPRYLVIGTGKKITLECSQTMGHDKMYWYQQDPGMELHLIHYSYGVNSTEKGDLSSESTVSRIRTEHFPLTLESARPSHTSQYLCASSETIKAVNTGELFFGEGSRLTVL.

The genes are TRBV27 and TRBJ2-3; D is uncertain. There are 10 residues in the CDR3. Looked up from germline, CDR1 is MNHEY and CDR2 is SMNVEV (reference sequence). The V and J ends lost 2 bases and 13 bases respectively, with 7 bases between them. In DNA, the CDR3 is TGTGCCAGCAGTTTAAAAGAGAAGTATTTT. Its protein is CASSLKEKYF.

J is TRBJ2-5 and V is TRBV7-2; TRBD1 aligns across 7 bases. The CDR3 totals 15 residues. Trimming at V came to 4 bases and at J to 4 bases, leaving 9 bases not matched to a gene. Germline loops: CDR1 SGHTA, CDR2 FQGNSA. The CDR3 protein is CASSWDRPLIETQYF. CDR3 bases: TGTGCCAGCAGCTGGGACAGACCCCTAATAGAGACCCAGTACTTC. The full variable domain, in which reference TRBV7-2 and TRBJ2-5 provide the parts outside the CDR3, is GAGVSQSPSNKVTEKGKDVELRCDPISGHTALYWYRQSLGQGLEFLIYFQGNSAPDKSGLPSDRFSAERTGGSVSTLTIQRTQQEDSAVYLCASSWDRPLIETQYFGPGTRLLVL.

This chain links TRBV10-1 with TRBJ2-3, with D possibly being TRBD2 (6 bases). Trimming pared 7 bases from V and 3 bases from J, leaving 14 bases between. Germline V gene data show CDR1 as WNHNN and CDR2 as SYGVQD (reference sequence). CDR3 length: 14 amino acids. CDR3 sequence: CASTEGGSTDTQYF. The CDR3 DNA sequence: TGCGCCAGCACGGAGGGAGGAAGTACAGATACGCAGTATTTT.

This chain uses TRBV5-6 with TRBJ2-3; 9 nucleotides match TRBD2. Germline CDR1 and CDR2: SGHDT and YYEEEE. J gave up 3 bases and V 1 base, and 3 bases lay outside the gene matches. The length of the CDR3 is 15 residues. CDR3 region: CASSLPSGVTDTQYF. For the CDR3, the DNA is TGTGCCAGCAGCTTGCCTAGCGGGGTGACAGATACGCAGTATTTT. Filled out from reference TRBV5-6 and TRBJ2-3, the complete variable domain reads DAGVTQSPTHLIKTRGQQVTLRCSPKSGHDTVSWYQQALGQGPQFIFQYYEEEERQRGNFPDRFSGHQFPNYSSELNVNALLLGDSALYLCASSLPSGVTDTQYFGPGTRLTVL.

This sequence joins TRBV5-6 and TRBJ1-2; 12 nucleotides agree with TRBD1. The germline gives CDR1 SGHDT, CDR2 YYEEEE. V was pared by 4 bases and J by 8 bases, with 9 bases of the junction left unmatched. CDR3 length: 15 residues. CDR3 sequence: CASSLQGQGAKGYTF. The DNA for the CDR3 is TGTGCCAGCAGCCTCCAGGGACAGGGGGCGAAAGGCTACACCTTC.

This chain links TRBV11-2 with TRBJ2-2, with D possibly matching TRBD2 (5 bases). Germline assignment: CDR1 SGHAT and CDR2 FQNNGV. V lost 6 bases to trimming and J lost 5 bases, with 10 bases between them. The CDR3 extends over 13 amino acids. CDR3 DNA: TGTGCCAGCAGGACTATTAAAACCGGGGAGCTGTTTTTT. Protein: CASRTIKTGELFF.

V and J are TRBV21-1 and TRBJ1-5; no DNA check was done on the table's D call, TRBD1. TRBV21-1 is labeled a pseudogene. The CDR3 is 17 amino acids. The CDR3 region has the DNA TGTGCCAGCAGCAAAGTCTCGGGGCAGGGGCTTAATCAGCCCCAGCATTTT. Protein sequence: CASSKVSGQGLNQPQHF.

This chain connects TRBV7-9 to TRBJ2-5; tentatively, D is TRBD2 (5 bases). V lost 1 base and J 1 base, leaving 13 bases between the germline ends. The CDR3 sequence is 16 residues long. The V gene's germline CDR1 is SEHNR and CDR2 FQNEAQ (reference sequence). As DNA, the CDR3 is TGTGCCAGCAGCTTAGTTATCGTAGCGTTCCAAGAGACCCAGTACTTC. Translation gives CASSLVIVAFQETQYF.

Written as DNA, the CDR3 is TGTGCCAGCAGGTCAGGGTTTGGGGTCAATGAAAAACTGTTTTTT. Translating it yields CASRSGFGVNEKLFF. The chain carries TRBV6-5 and TRBJ1-4, with a weak D call TRBD1 (5 bases). The length of the CDR3 is 15 residues. Per germline, CDR1 MNHEY and CDR2 SVGAGI. Trimming removed 6 bases from V and 5 bases from J, with 16 bases in between.

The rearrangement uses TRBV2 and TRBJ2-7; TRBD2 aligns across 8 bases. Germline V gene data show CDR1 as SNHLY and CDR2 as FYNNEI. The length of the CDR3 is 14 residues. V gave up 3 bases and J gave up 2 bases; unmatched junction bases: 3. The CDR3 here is CASSDLAGPYEQYF. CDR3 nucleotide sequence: TGTGCCAGCAGTGACCTAGCGGGTCCCTACGAGCAGTACTTC.

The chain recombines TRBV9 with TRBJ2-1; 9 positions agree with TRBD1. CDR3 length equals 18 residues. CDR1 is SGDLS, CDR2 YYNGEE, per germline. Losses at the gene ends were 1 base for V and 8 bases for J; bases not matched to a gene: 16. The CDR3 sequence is CASSVSARLDRGRDEQFF. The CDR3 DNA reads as TGTGCCAGCAGCGTATCCGCTCGACTGGACAGGGGAAGGGATGAGCAGTTCTTC.

The CDR3 bases are TGTGCCAGCAGTCAACCGGGACAGGGGAGCCGTTGGGCTTTCTTT. Amino acids: CASSQPGQGSRWAFF. The chain employs TRBV6-5 and TRBJ1-1; TRBD1 agrees at 10 bases. The CDR3 has 15 amino acids. J was trimmed by 11 bases and V by 5 bases; bases with no gene match: 14. The germline gives CDR1 MNHEY, CDR2 SVGAGI.

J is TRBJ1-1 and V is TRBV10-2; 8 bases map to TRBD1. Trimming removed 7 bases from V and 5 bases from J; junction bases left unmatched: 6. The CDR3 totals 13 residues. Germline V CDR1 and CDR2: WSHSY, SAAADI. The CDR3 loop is CASNTGGRTEAFF. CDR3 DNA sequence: TGCGCCAGCAATACAGGGGGGAGAACTGAAGCTTTCTTT.

The CDR3 nucleotides read TGTGCCAGCAGTGAAGTTACAGGGTTGGGTGAAACTGAAGCTTTCTTT. Translating it yields CASSEVTGLGETEAFF. The chain carries TRBV2 and TRBJ1-1, with D perhaps matching TRBD1 (6 bases). Trimming cost V 1 base and J 5 bases, with 17 bases left between them. Germline CDR1 is SNHLY and CDR2 is FYNNEI. This CDR3 comprises 16 residues.